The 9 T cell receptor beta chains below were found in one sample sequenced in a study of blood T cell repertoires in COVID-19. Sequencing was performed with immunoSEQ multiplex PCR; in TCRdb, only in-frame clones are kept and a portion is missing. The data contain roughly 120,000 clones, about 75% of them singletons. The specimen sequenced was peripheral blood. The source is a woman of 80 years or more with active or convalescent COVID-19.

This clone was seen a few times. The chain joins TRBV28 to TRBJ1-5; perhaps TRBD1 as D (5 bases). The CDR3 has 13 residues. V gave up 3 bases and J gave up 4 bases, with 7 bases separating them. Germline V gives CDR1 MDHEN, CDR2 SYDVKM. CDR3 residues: CASSFQGNQPQHF. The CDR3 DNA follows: TGTGCCAGCAGTTTCCAGGGTAATCAGCCCCAGCATTTT.

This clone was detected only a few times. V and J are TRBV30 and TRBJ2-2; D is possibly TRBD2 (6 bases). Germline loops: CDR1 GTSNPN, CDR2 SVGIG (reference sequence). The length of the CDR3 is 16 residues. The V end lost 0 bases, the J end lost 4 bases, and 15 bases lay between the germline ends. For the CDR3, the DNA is TGTGCCTGGAGTGTACCTCGGGGGAGGTTCACCGGGGAGCTGTTTTTT. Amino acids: CAWSVPRGRFTGELFF.

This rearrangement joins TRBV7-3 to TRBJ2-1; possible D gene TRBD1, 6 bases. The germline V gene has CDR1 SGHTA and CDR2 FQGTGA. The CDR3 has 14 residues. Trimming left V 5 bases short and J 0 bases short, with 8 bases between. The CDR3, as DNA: TGTGCCAGCAGCCCAGGGGCCTCCTACAATGAGCAGTTCTTC. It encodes CASSPGASYNEQFF.

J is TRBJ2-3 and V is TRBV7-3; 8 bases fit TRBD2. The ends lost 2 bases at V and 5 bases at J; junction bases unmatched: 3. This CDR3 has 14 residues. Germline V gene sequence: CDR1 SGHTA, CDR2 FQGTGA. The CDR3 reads CASSLAGGRDTQYF. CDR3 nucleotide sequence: TGTGCCAGCAGCTTAGCGGGGGGTAGAGATACGCAGTATTTT.

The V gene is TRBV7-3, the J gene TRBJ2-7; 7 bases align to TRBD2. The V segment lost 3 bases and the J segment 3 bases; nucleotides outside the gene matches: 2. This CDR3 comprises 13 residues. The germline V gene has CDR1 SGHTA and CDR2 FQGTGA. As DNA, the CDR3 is TGTGCCAGCAGCTTGGCGGGAGACTACGAGCAGTACTTC. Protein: CASSLAGDYEQYF.

DNA of the CDR3: TGTGCCAGTAGCAATCCGGGACATAGTAAAGCTTTCTTT. Its protein is CASSNPGHSKAFF. V and J are TRBV19 and TRBJ1-1; D may be TRBD1 (6 bases). The CDR3 is 13 residues long. The V and J ends lost 6 bases and 9 bases respectively, with 17 bases between them. Germline V gives CDR1 LNHDA, CDR2 SQIVND (reference sequence).

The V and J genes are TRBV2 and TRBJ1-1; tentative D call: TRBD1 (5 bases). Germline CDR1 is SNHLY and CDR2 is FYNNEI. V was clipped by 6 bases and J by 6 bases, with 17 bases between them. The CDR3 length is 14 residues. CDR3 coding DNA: TGTGCCAGCAGGGTCGGGGGAAGGGCCTCTGAAGCTTTCTTT. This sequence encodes CASRVGGRASEAFF.

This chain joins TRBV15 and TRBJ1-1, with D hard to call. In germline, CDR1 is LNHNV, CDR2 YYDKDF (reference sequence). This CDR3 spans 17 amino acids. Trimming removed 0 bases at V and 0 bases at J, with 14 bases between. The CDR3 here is CATSRDFRRLVNTEAFF. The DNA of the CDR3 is TGTGCCACCAGCAGAGATTTTAGGAGGCTCGTGAACACTGAAGCTTTCTTT.

CDR3 coding DNA: TGTGCCAGCAGCTTGGCCGGGACAGGGGGCTTCACTGAAGCTTTCTTT. It is translated as CASSLAGTGGFTEAFF. This chain connects TRBV5-6 to TRBJ1-1; 12 positions match TRBD1. CDR1 and CDR2 from the germline V gene are SGHDT and YYEEEE. The CDR3 loop spans 16 amino acids. V trimming: 0 bases; J trimming: 4 bases; junction bases outside the gene matches: 4.